What follows are 3 T cell receptor beta chains derived from one specimen sequenced in a study of cytomegalovirus exposure and HLA in healthy donors. Primers: 60 Vbeta forward and 13 Jbeta reverse. Sequenced by immunoSEQ multiplex PCR; TCRdb stores in-frame clones only, minus some. The sample records 29,000 or so clones, approximately 62% being singletons. Sequencing was carried out using PBMCs. All receptors derive from a male donor in good health and CMV-seropositive.

The chain couples TRBV27 to TRBJ1-1; 11 bases map to TRBD1. CDR1 and CDR2 from the germline V gene are MNHEY and SMNVEV (reference sequence). The trim removed 5 bases at V and 4 bases at J, leaving 6 bases unmatched. The CDR3 length is 15 residues. The chain's CDR3 is CASSPGTGGTTEAFF. The CDR3 DNA sequence: TGTGCCAGCAGTCCAGGGACAGGGGGAACCACTGAAGCTTTCTTT.

This clone appeared a few times. The chain employs TRBV2 and TRBJ2-7, with 10 bases identical to TRBD1. Unmatched junction bases numbered 2, after V lost 5 bases and J lost 1 base. CDR1 is SNHLY and CDR2 is FYNNEI in the germline V gene. This CDR3 is 14 amino acids long. The DNA of the CDR3 is TGTGCCAGCAGTCAGGGACAGGGGTCCTACGAGCAGTACTTC. It yields the protein CASSQGQGSYEQYF.

The chain links TRBV5-4 to TRBJ2-6; TRBD1 matches at 7 bases. The CDR3 runs to 15 residues. Trimming took 5 bases from V and 3 from J; bases not matched to a gene: 5. The V gene's germline CDR1 is SGHNT and CDR2 YYREEE (reference sequence). CDR3 protein: CASRLQGVGANVLTF. CDR3 bases: TGTGCCAGCAGACTCCAGGGGGTTGGGGCCAACGTCCTGACTTTC.